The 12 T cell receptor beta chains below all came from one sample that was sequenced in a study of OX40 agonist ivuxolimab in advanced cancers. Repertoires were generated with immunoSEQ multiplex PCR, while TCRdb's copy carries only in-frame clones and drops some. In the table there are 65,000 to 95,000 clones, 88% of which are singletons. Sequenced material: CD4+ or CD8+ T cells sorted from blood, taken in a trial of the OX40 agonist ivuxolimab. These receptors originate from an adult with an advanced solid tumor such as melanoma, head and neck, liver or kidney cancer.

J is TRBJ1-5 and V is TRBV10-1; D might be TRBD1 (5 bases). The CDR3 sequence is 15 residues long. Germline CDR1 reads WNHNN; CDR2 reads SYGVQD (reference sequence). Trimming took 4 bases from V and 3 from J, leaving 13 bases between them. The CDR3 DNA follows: TGCGCCAGCAGTGGATGGGGGTCTCTCAATCAGCCCCAGCATTTT. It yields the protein CASSGWGSLNQPQHF.

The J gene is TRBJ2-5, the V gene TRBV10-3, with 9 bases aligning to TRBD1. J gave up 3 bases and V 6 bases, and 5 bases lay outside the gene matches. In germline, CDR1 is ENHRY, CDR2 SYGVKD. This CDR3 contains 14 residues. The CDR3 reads CAISPGQGEETQYF. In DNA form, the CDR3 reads TGTGCCATCAGCCCGGGACAGGGAGAAGAGACCCAGTACTTC.

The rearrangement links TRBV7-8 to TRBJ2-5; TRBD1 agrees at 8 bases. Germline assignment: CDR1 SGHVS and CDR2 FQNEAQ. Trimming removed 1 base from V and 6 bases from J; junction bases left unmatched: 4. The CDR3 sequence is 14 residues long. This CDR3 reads CASSLGQGAQTQYF. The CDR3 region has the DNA TGTGCCAGCAGCTTAGGGCAGGGGGCGCAGACCCAGTACTTC. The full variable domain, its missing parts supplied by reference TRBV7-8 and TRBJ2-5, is GAGVSQSPRYKVAKRGQDVALRCDPISGHVSLFWYQQALGQGPEFLTYFQNEAQLDKSGLPSDRFFAERPEGSVSTLKIQRTQQEDSAVYLCASSLGQGAQTQYFGPGTRLLVL.

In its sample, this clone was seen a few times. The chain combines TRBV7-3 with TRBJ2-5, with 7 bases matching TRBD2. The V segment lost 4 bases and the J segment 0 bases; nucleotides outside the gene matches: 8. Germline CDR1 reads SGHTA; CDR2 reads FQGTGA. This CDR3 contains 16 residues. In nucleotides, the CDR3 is TGTGCCAGCAGCTCCGGACTAGTGGGGAACCAAGAGACCCAGTACTTC. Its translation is CASSSGLVGNQETQYF.

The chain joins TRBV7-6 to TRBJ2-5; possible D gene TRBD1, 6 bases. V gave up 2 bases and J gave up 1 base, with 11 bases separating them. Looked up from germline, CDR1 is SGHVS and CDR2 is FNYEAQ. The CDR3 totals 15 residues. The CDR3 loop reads CASSLMQGIQETQYF. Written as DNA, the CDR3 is TGTGCCAGCAGCTTAATGCAGGGGATCCAAGAGACCCAGTACTTC. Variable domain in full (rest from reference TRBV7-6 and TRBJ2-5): GAGVSQSPRYKVTKRGQDVALRCDPISGHVSLYWYRQALGQGPEFLTYFNYEAQQDKSGLPNDRFSAERPEGSISTLTIQRTEQRDSAMYRCASSLMQGIQETQYFGPGTRLLVL.

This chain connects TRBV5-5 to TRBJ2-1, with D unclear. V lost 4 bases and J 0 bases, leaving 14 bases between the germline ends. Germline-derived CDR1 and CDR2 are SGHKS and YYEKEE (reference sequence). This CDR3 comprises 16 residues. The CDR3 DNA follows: TGTGCCAGCAGCGCCTCCTTGGGGTACTCCTACAATGAGCAGTTCTTC. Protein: CASSASLGYSYNEQFF.

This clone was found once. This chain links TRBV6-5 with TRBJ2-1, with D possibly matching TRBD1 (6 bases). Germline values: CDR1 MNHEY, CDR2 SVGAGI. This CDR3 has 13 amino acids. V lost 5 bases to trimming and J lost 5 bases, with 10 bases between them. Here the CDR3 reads CASSTGTDNEQFF. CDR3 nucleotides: TGTGCCAGCAGTACAGGGACCGACAATGAGCAGTTCTTC.

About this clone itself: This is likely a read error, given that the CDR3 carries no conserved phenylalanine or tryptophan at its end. CDR3 bases: TGTGCCAGCAGCCTAAACTGGGGTTCACCCCTCCACCTT. Translation: CASSLNWGSPLHL. This chain links TRBV7-8 with TRBJ1-6; D gene unclear. This CDR3 spans 13 amino acids. V was clipped by 5 bases and J by 9 bases, with 11 bases between them. The germline gives CDR1 SGHVS, CDR2 FQNEAQ.

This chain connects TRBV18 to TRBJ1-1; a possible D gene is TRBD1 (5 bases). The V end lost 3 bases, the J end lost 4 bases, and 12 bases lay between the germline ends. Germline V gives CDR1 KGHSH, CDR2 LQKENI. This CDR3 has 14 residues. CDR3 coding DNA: TGTGCCAGCTCACCTGACGGGGGGGGCACTGAAGCTTTCTTT. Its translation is CASSPDGGGTEAFF.

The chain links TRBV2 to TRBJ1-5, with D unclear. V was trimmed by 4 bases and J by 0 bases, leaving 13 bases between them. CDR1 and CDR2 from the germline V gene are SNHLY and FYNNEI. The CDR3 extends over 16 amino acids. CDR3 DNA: TGTGCCAGCAGTGGCAGAGAGAAGACTAGCAATCAGCCCCAGCATTTT. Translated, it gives CASSGREKTSNQPQHF.

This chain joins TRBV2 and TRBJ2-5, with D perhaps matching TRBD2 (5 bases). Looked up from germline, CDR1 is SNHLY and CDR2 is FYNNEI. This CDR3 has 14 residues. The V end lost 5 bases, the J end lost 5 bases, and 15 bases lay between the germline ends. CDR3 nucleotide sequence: TGTGCCAGCAGTCAACGCCCGGGCGGGGAGACCCAGTACTTC. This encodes CASSQRPGGETQYF.

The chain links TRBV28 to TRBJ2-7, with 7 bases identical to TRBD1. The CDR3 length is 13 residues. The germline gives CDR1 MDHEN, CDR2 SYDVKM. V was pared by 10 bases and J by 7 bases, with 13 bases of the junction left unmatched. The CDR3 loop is CATDGTALWEQYF. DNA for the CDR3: TGTGCCACGGACGGGACAGCCCTTTGGGAGCAGTACTTC. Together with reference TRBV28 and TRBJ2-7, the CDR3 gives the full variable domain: DVKVTQSSRYLVKRTGEKVFLECVQDMDHENMFWYRQDPGLGLRLIYFSYDVKMKEKGDIPEGYSVSREKKERFSLILESASTNQTSMYLCATDGTALWEQYFGPGTRLTVT.